The TCR beta chain described here comes from a study of a mutant IDH1 vaccine in newly diagnosed glioma. On the study more broadly: Eight vaccinations went to patients in weeks 1, 3, 5, 7, 11, 15, 19, 23. Treated patients showed a male proportion of approximately 60%, a female proportion of 37.5%, and a mean age of approximately 40 years.

Whole-study findings and limits: The vaccine induced immune responses, and these occurred in around 93% of patients. Pseudoprogression apparently tracked independently of changes in top peripheral T cell clonotypes.

The time point here: week 23, last vaccination. Vaccine doses each comprised 300 ug of mutant IDH1 20-mer peptide, with topical imiquimod. Notes on this clone: Its antigen is unidentified.

V was clipped by 1 base and J by 5 bases, with 15 bases between them. The CDR3 is made up of 17 amino acids. Germline CDR1 is LGHNA and CDR2 is YNFKEQ. The assay was immunoSEQ multiplex PCR, and TCRdb's table has in-frame clones only and misses some. This sample has tens of thousands of clones, with 75% to 90% found just once. This clonotype was sampled from a man aged 40-49 years with glioma. The sequences come from PBMCs, collected from a glioma patient whose treatment included an IDH1 peptide vaccine. The rearrangement links TRBV4-2 to TRBJ1-6; D not certain. The chain's CDR3 is CASSQVSTNSNNSPLHF. CDR3 sequence (DNA): TGTGCCAGCAGCCAAGTATCCACGAATAGCAATAATTCACCCCTCCACTTT.